This T cell receptor (beta chain) was found in a study of T cell responses to AZD1222 COVID-19 vaccine (dated by TCRdb to the early 2020s). For the wider study: AZD1222 recipients whose second dose came at about 4 weeks and those whose second dose came at about 12 weeks were combined into one group, since spike-specific TCR depth and breadth did not differ between the two schedules. Trial participants were enrolled by age into subgroups of 18-55, 56-69 and 70-plus years, and around 150, 28 and 57 TCR-sequenced participants, respectively, were included in these subgroups. A total of 233 trial participants underwent TCR sequencing, of whom about 210 received two doses of AZD1222 and some 25 received two doses of the MenACWY control vaccine. Overall study outcomes, separate from this receptor: A significant rise in spike-specific TCR breadth and depth was observed after two AZD1222 doses relative to day 0 and relative to MenACWY recipients. Participants were mostly white British, with more females than males. The authors suggested clonal diversity may have been underestimated. Epitopes outside the regions mutated in the B.1.351 and B.1.1.7 variants were reportedly recognized by nearly half of the unique spike-specific TCRs. Vaccine-associated CD4 TCRs spanned the whole spike protein, with dominant responses in regions 160-218 and 743-854. Because no samples from the day 14 peak response were available, repertoires could be characterized only after the peak T cell response. Conclusions about previously exposed vaccinees were limited because only a handful of AZD1222 recipients were SARS-CoV-2 seropositive at baseline. In the small 56-69-year group, the increase in depth fell short of significance, most likely because of low power.

As to this clone: The target of this receptor is not known. Qualities for individual bases were not recorded, and no much larger clone is one base off.

The CDR3 regions of human TCRbeta chains were subjected to immunosequencing. For the original study's pipeline: Repertoire TCRs were matched against a reference library of SARS-CoV-2-specific TCRs generated with the MIRA antigen-specificity platform. Breadth was defined as the fraction of unique TCRs that were SARS-CoV-2-associated, and depth was defined as the fraction of total T cells that were SARS-CoV-2-associated. Using the MIRA data, each spike-specific TCR was assigned both to the spike region to which the TCR was reactive and to a CD4 or CD8 class. Log10-transformed breadth and depth values were compared by one-way ANOVA with Sidak's multiple comparisons tests. As stored in TCRdb, this immuneACCESS dataset retains in-frame rearrangements with V and J assigned. A fraction of the clones does not appear; measured against another copy, unresolved V genes explain less than half of the discrepancy, and the remainder lacks a known reason. The V and J calls and clone size are taken from that table; D and trimming were inferred from the DNA. The sample data list roughly 110,000 clones, and almost 90% of these were observed just once. About 4.8% of the sample belongs to the ten largest clones.

In light of the paper, this sample's time point label describes: baseline before first vaccination. Vaccinee samples came from UK trials COV001 and COV002, including a single-blind randomized controlled phase 2/3 trial of AZD1222 (ChAdOx1 nCoV-19) in healthy adults. Trial participant PBMC samples were collected at day 0 and day 28 after the second dose for TCRbeta chain sequencing. The CDR3, cysteine through phenylalanine, is 12 amino acids long. CDR3 DNA is the only sequence kept; it has 36 bases, read in frame from the first base. Trimming removed 6 bases from V and 2 bases from J, leaving 7 bases between the germline ends.

The sample consisted of peripheral blood, taken on day 0 of AZD1222 vaccination. The chain is encoded by TRBV12-3 or TRBV12-4 joined to TRBJ2-5; there is no confident call for the D gene. The origin of this receptor is an adult in good health. The CDR3 reads CASSETQETQYF. In nucleotide form, the sequence is TGTGCCAGCAGCGAGACACAAGAGACCCAGTACTTC.